The 20 T cell receptor beta chains reported below all come from one sample, sequenced in a study of OX40 agonist ivuxolimab in advanced cancers. Libraries were prepared by immunoSEQ multiplex PCR; TCRdb keeps only in-frame clonotypes and omits some of them. Of tens of thousands of clones listed, 80% to 90% were seen once; the top ten hold less than 2%. The source material was CD4+ or CD8+ T cells sorted from blood, sampled in a trial of the OX40 agonist ivuxolimab. Receptor source: an adult with an advanced solid tumor such as melanoma, head and neck, liver or kidney cancer.

The chain combines TRBV30 with TRBJ1-5, with a weak D call TRBD1 (5 bases). CDR3 size: 13 residues. The germline CDR1 and CDR2 sequences are GTSNPN and SVGIG (reference sequence). Trimming stripped 1 base from V and 1 base from J, with 5 bases between. CDR3 amino acids: CAWSEGSNQPQHF. In DNA, the CDR3 is TGTGCCTGGAGTGAGGGGAGCAATCAGCCCCAGCATTTT.

The chain uses TRBV2 and TRBJ2-7; D is undetermined. Germline V lookup: CDR1 SNHLY, CDR2 FYNNEI. V shed 6 bases and J shed 2 bases, with 2 bases lying between them. The CDR3 length is 10 residues. The CDR3 reads CASRAYEQYF. The CDR3 coding sequence is TGTGCCAGCAGAGCCTACGAGCAGTACTTC. The entire variable domain, with the rest obtained from reference TRBV2 and TRBJ2-7, is as follows: EPEVTQTPSHQVTQMGQEVILRCVPISNHLYFYWYRQILGQKVEFLVSFYNNEISEKSEIFDDQFSVERPDGSNFTLKIRSTKLEDSAMYFCASRAYEQYFGPGTRLTVT.

The chain joins TRBV9 to TRBJ2-2; D perhaps matches TRBD1 (6 bases). The CDR3 runs to 15 residues. The ends were cut back, 3 bases at V and 4 bases at J, with 13 bases in the middle. Per the germline V gene, CDR1 is SGDLS and CDR2 is YYNGEE. In DNA, the CDR3 is TGTGCCAGCAGCGACCGACAGGTGCCCACCGGGGAGCTGTTTTTT. Translation: CASSDRQVPTGELFF.

The V gene is TRBV14, the J gene TRBJ1-1; unclear D gene. Germline V CDR1 and CDR2: SGHDN, FVKESK. The CDR3 covers 16 residues. Trimming removed 4 bases from V and 1 base from J, with 16 bases in between. The DNA of the CDR3 is TGTGCCAGCAGCCCCCTTATCGGGAGAGGGAACACTGAAGCTTTCTTT. As protein: CASSPLIGRGNTEAFF.

V and J are TRBV18 and TRBJ2-3; 7 bases are shared with TRBD2. Germline assignment: CDR1 KGHSH and CDR2 LQKENI. The CDR3 is 15 amino acids. V shed 1 base, J shed 4 bases, and the junction held 5 bases outside the gene matches. CDR3 amino acids: CASSPLDRGADTQYF. CDR3 sequence (DNA): TGTGCCAGCTCACCACTCGATCGGGGGGCAGATACGCAGTATTTT.

The V gene is TRBV9, the J gene TRBJ1-1, with D possibly TRBD1 on 5 matching bases. The CDR3 has 13 amino acids. Trimming cost V 3 bases and J 3 bases, with 9 bases left between them. Germline CDR1 reads SGDLS; CDR2 reads YYNGEE. CDR3 region: CASSGTGYTEAFF. CDR3 coding DNA: TGTGCCAGCAGCGGAACAGGTTACACTGAAGCTTTCTTT.

The chain carries TRBV5-6 and TRBJ1-2; the match to TRBD1 covers 9 bases. The CDR3 has 14 residues. Germline V CDR1 and CDR2: SGHDT, YYEEEE. Trimming took 4 bases from V and 4 from J; bases not matched to a gene: 5. DNA of the CDR3: TGTGCCAGCAGCCGGGGACAGGGCGGCTATGGCTACACCTTC. This encodes CASSRGQGGYGYTF.

V and J are TRBV6-5 and TRBJ2-1; 9 bases are a match to TRBD2. Germline loops: CDR1 MNHEY, CDR2 SVGAGI. The CDR3 extends over 16 amino acids. V lost 4 bases to trimming and J lost 3 bases; unmatched junction nucleotides: 7. CDR3 sequence reads: CASSFLSSGIYNEQFF. The CDR3 region has the DNA TGTGCCAGCAGTTTCCTTTCTAGCGGGATCTACAATGAGCAGTTCTTC.

The genes are TRBV7-9 and TRBJ1-2; maybe TRBD1 (5 bases). The length of the CDR3 is 15 residues. V was trimmed by 0 bases and J by 3 bases, leaving 11 bases between them. Germline values: CDR1 SEHNR, CDR2 FQNEAQ (reference sequence). Written as DNA, the CDR3 is TGTGCCAGCAGCTTAGCAAGGGGTCCATACTATGGCTACACCTTC. It codes for CASSLARGPYYGYTF.

The chain recombines TRBV7-6 with TRBJ2-5, with 7 bases matching TRBD2. Germline V CDR1 and CDR2: SGHVS, FNYEAQ. This CDR3 has 13 residues. V lost 10 bases to trimming and J lost 5 bases; unmatched junction nucleotides: 10. CDR3 in amino acids: CAIGGRKGETQYF. The CDR3 region has the DNA TGTGCCATCGGGGGGAGGAAGGGGGAGACCCAGTACTTC.

The J gene is TRBJ1-4, the V gene TRBV6-1; a possible D gene is TRBD1 (6 bases). Deletions cut 11 bases from V and 6 bases from J, with 10 bases between. Germline V gene data show CDR1 as MNHNS and CDR2 as SASEGT. The CDR3 has 11 residues. The CDR3 reads CAGGRDEKLFF. The CDR3, as DNA: TGTGCCGGGGGCAGGGATGAAAAACTGTTTTTT.

This chain uses TRBV2 with TRBJ1-1; no clear D gene. Deletions cut 4 bases from V and 0 bases from J, with 9 bases between. The CDR3 runs 14 residues. Germline CDR1 reads SNHLY; CDR2 reads FYNNEI. CDR3 nucleotide sequence: TGTGCCAGCAGTGGCAGGATCATGAACACTGAAGCTTTCTTT. Amino acids: CASSGRIMNTEAFF.

V is TRBV4-1 and J is TRBJ1-2; the match to TRBD1 covers 12 bases. Germline V gives CDR1 MGHRA, CDR2 YSYEKL. Germline trimming cut 1 base from V and 8 bases from J; bases unmatched to any gene: 8. The CDR3 has 16 residues. CDR3 nucleotide sequence: TGCGCCAGCAGCCAAGCCAGGGACAGGGGGCGAGGAGGCTACACCTTC. This encodes CASSQARDRGRGGYTF.

The V gene is TRBV5-6, the J gene TRBJ2-7; 13 nucleotides line up with TRBD2. CDR1 and CDR2 from the germline V gene are SGHDT and YYEEEE. CDR3 size: 15 residues. The V gene end was trimmed by 4 bases and the J gene end by 2 bases; junction bases not matched to a gene: 3. In DNA, the CDR3 is TGTGCCAGCAGCCCGGGACTAGCGGGGACCTACGAGCAGTACTTC. Amino acids: CASSPGLAGTYEQYF.

The chain links TRBV18 to TRBJ2-2; D uncertain. The V and J ends lost 3 bases and 0 bases respectively, with 8 bases between them. CDR3 size: 15 residues. CDR1 is KGHSH and CDR2 is LQKENI in the germline V gene. CDR3 sequence (DNA): TGTGCCAGCTCACCGCTCGGAGCGAACACCGGGGAGCTGTTTTTT. The encoded protein is CASSPLGANTGELFF.

The V gene is TRBV5-8, the J gene TRBJ1-6, with D possibly matching TRBD1 (5 bases). This CDR3 contains 17 residues. V was pared by 2 bases and J by 9 bases, with 21 bases between. Per germline, CDR1 SGHTS and CDR2 YDEGEE. The CDR3 spells CASSLGPGLRGTSPLHF. Here the CDR3 DNA reads TGTGCCAGCAGCTTAGGTCCGGGGCTCCGCGGCACTTCACCCCTCCACTTT.

The gene calls are TRBV18 and TRBJ1-2, with TRBD1 identical over 7 bases. This CDR3 is built from 13 residues. V was pared by 3 bases and J by 4 bases, with 2 bases of the junction left unmatched. Germline V CDR1 and CDR2: KGHSH, LQKENI. CDR3: CASSPRTGYGYTF. In DNA, the CDR3 is TGTGCCAGCTCACCTAGGACAGGCTATGGCTACACCTTC.

This clone appeared a single time. The chain is built from TRBV2 and TRBJ1-2, with 9 bases lining up with TRBD1. Unmatched junction bases numbered 3, after V lost 5 bases and J lost 2 bases. CDR3 size: 14 residues. CDR1 is SNHLY and CDR2 is FYNNEI in the germline V gene. CDR3: CASSLQGANYGYTF. The CDR3 DNA reads as TGTGCCAGCAGTTTACAGGGGGCAAACTATGGCTACACCTTC.

This clone has only a few counts. The chain uses TRBV4-3 and TRBJ2-7, with D possibly being TRBD1 (6 bases). Germline V lookup: CDR1 LGHNA, CDR2 YSLEER. V lost 4 bases, J lost 1 base, and 11 bases lay in between. This CDR3 comprises 14 residues. The CDR3 DNA sequence: TGCGCCAGCAGCCGCGACAGGTTTTCCTACGAGCAGTACTTC. This codes for CASSRDRFSYEQYF.

The rearrangement links TRBV28 to TRBJ2-1; D is uncertain. The V end was cut by 6 bases, the J end by 15 bases, with 15 bases between. The CDR3 extends over 11 amino acids. Germline values: CDR1 MDHEN, CDR2 SYDVKM. The CDR3 coding sequence is TGTGCCAGCAGCTCCCCCGGGTCCAGGTTCTTC. Its translation: CASSSPGSRFF.